Listed below are T cell receptor beta chains from one sample, sequenced in a study of shared clonotypes between healthy human individuals. The method was immunoSEQ multiplex PCR; TCRdb's version includes in-frame clones alone and lacks a portion of them. The repertoire holds roughly 850,000 clones, 95% to 97% seen once, with about 0.22% in the top ten. The specimen was naive CD8+ T cells sorted from blood. The receptors here all came from a young man in good health. CDR3s include the opening cysteine and the closing phenylalanine or tryptophan. D genes are given only for firm matches. Some rows have no size entry. The others give once, few or many, or a class for an expanded clone.

NA TRBD1 TRBJ2-5 TRBV27 CASRKEWTGDTETQYF TGTGCCAGCAGAAAAGAGTGGACAGGGGATACAGAGACCCAGTACTTC
NA TRBD2 TRBJ2-3 TRBV11-2 CASNFPGLTTDTQYF TGTGCCAGCAACTTTCCGGGACTAACCACAGATACGCAGTATTTT
NA TRBD1 TRBJ2-2 TRBV30 CAWSVTGVAGELFF TGTGCCTGGAGTGTAACAGGGGTAGCCGGGGAGCTGTTTTTT
NA TRBD2 TRBJ2-1 TRBV4-1 CASSQKLLAVVYNEQFF TGCGCCAGCAGCCAAAAACTACTAGCGGTCGTTTACAATGAGCAGTTCTTC
NA TRBD1 TRBJ2-7 TRBV7-8 CASSPSPGQGQVGAYEQYF TGTGCCAGCAGCCCTTCACCGGGACAGGGACAGGTGGGGGCCTACGAGCAGTACTTC
NA NA TRBJ2-5 TRBV20-1 CSINRETQYF TGCAGTATAAACAGGGAGACCCAGTACTTC
NA NA TRBJ2-5 TRBV29-1 CSVEVAGYQETQYF TGCAGCGTTGAGGTGGCGGGGTACCAAGAGACCCAGTACTTC
once NA TRBJ2-5 TRBV21-1 CASSLRLPQETQYF TGTGCCAGCAGCCTCAGGCTGCCCCAAGAGACCCAGTACTTC
NA NA TRBJ2-2 TRBV9 CASSFYKTGANTGELFF TGTGCCAGCAGCTTCTATAAGACAGGTGCGAACACCGGGGAGCTGTTTTTT
once TRBD1 TRBJ2-5 TRBV6-5 CASSYFWGTGVETQYF TGTGCCAGCAGTTACTTTTGGGGGACAGGGGTTGAGACCCAGTACTTC
NA TRBD2 TRBJ2-3 TRBV9 CASSVWTSGDTDTQYF TGTGCCAGCAGCGTCTGGACTAGCGGAGACACAGATACGCAGTATTTT
NA NA TRBJ2-7 TRBV6-5 CASSYSPRTRSYEQYF TGTGCCAGCAGTTACTCCCCCAGGACAAGGTCCTACGAGCAGTACTTC
NA TRBD1 TRBJ1-5 TRBV6-5 CASSYRPGGNQPQHF TGTGCCAGCAGTTACCGCCCAGGGGGTAATCAGCCCCAGCATTTT
NA TRBD2 TRBJ2-3 TRBV27 CASQLGGRVTDTQYF TGTGCCAGCCAACTCGGCGGGAGGGTCACAGATACGCAGTATTTT
NA TRBD1 TRBJ1-2 TRBV7-9 CASSPTGSYGYTF TGTGCCAGCAGCCCGACAGGGAGCTATGGCTACACCTTC
NA TRBD2 TRBJ2-7 TRBV11-2 CASSLDPSGTGEQYF TGTGCCAGCAGCTTAGATCCTAGCGGGACGGGCGAGCAGTACTTC